This TCR beta chain was found in a study of CD8 T cells in Susac syndrome. Reverse transcription of roughly 0.45 to 1 ug RNA was carried out with random hexamers. TCRdb reanalysed the immunoSEQ multiplex PCR reads using MiXCR and keeps one entry per CDR3 protein. Here the sample spans 150,000 to 200,000 distinct CDR3 sequences, roughly 94% being singletons. This clonotype is a singleton in its sample. Germline V lookup: CDR1 SQVTM, CDR2 ANQGSEA. This CDR3 comprises 11 residues. With 6 bases clipped from V and 10 bases from J, the junction kept 6 bases outside the gene matches. The clonotype comes from a human donor with Susac syndrome. The J gene is TRBJ2-1, the V gene TRBV29-1; 7 bases are shared with TRBD2. The sequenced sample was CD4+ T cells from PBMCs. CDR3 nucleotides: TGCAGCGTGAGACTAGCCGTCGAGCAGTTCTTC. It translates to CSVRLAVEQFF.